This is a list of T cell receptor beta chains from one sample in a study of blood T cell repertoires in COVID-19. The table came from immunoSEQ multiplex PCR; TCRdb's copy has only in-frame clones and leaves some out. The data contain 350,000 to 550,000 clones, 87% of them seen just once; the ten biggest clones take up 1.5% to 2%. Sequencing was performed on PBMCs or T cells enriched from blood (not recorded which). The source is a woman aged 18-29 years with acute COVID-19. Each CDR3 is given with its conserved first and last residue. Fields, in order: V gene, CDR3 length, D gene, J gene, clone size, CDR3 DNA, CDR3 protein. The D gene is left open where the match is weak. Part of the rows lack a size; the others show once, few, many or a class for expanded clones.

TRBV4-3	18	TRBD1	TRBJ2-7	NA	TGCGCCAGCAGCCAAGCCCTGGCCGGGACAGGGATGTCCTACGAGCAGTACTTC	CASSQALAGTGMSYEQYF
TRBV15	16	NA	TRBJ2-7	NA	TGTGCCACCAGCAGAGGTGGGCAGGGAGGCATCTACGAGCAGTACTTC	CATSRGGQGGIYEQYF
TRBV6-1	14	TRBD1	TRBJ2-7	NA	TGTGCCAGCAGTGAAGGACAGGGGGCGGACGAGCAGTACTTC	CASSEGQGADEQYF
TRBV7-9	14	NA	TRBJ1-6	NA	TGTGCCAGCAGCTTAGTGGGGGGAAATTCACCCCTCCACTTT	CASSLVGGNSPLHF
TRBV7-9	12	NA	TRBJ2-1	NA	TGTGCCAGCAGCCCCGGACACACTGAGCAGTTCTTC	CASSPGHTEQFF
TRBV6-1	15	NA	TRBJ2-7	NA	TGTGCCAGCAGTGAAATCTTGCAGGGTATCTACGAGCAGTACTTC	CASSEILQGIYEQYF
TRBV5-5	18	TRBD1	TRBJ2-6	NA	TGTGCCAGCAGCACTCGGGACAGGGGGAGTGGCGGGGCCAACGTCCTGACTTTC	CASSTRDRGSGGANVLTF
TRBV3-1/TRBV3-2	13	NA	TRBJ1-2	NA	TGTGCCAGCAGCCTCGCCCAGGGATACGGCTACACCTTC	CASSLAQGYGYTF
TRBV27	13	NA	TRBJ1-5	NA	TGTGCCAGCAGTCCACTAGTTGGCCAGCCCCAGCATTTT	CASSPLVGQPQHF
TRBV28	16	NA	TRBJ2-6	NA	TGTGCCAGCAGTAACCTACAGGGTTCAGGGGCCAACGTCCTGACTTTC	CASSNLQGSGANVLTF
TRBV6-4	15	TRBD1	TRBJ2-1	once	TGTGCCAGCAGTCTAGACAGGGTCTCCTACAATGAGCAGTTCTTC	CASSLDRVSYNEQFF
TRBV7-8	15	NA	TRBJ2-7	NA	TGTGCCAGCAGCTTAGCAACCTGGAGCTCCTACGAGCAGTACTTC	CASSLATWSSYEQYF
TRBV19	14	TRBD2	TRBJ2-7	NA	TGTGCCAGTAGTCCGGGACTAGCGGGAGTTGAGCAGTACTTC	CASSPGLAGVEQYF
TRBV7-6	17	TRBD1	TRBJ1-1	NA	TGTGCCAGCAGCTTAGGGGACAGCTCAAACATGAACACTGAAGCTTTCTTT	CASSLGDSSNMNTEAFF
TRBV28	16	TRBD2	TRBJ2-3	NA	TGTGCCAGCACTAAGCGCGAAAGCGGGATTGCAGATACGCAGTATTTT	CASTKRESGIADTQYF
TRBV2	15	TRBD1	TRBJ1-4	NA	TGTGCCAGTGACCGGGACAGGGGGAAAAATGAAAAACTGTTTTTT	CASDRDRGKNEKLFF
TRBV6-5	14	TRBD1	TRBJ1-2	NA	TGTGCCAGCAGACAGGGGACAGGAGCCTATGGCTACACCTTC	CASRQGTGAYGYTF
TRBV18	15	NA	TRBJ1-1	NA	TGTGCCAGCTCACCCGCGGGGGCGCAGAACACTGAAGCTTTCTTT	CASSPAGAQNTEAFF
TRBV27	14	NA	TRBJ1-4	NA	TGTGCCAGCAGGATAACAGGGTCTGCTGAAAAACTGTTTTTT	CASRITGSAEKLFF
TRBV7-9	16	NA	TRBJ2-1	NA	TGTGCCAGCAGGGGTGGAGGGTCCAGCTCCTACAATGAGCAGTTCTTC	CASRGGGSSSYNEQFF
TRBV5-5	13	NA	TRBJ1-1	NA	TGTGCCAGCAGCTTGGAAGGGGCGTCTGAAGCTTTCTTT	CASSLEGASEAFF
TRBV6-5	14	NA	TRBJ1-1	NA	TGTGCCAGCAGTTACTTAGCCCGGGGAGATGAAGCTTTCTTT	CASSYLARGDEAFF
TRBV19	16	TRBD1	TRBJ1-4	NA	TGTGCCAGTAGTATCCTACACAGGGGTGCTAATGAAAAACTGTTTTTT	CASSILHRGANEKLFF
TRBV27	13	NA	TRBJ2-1	NA	TGTGCCAGCAGTTCCGGGACCTACAATGAGCAGTTCTTC	CASSSGTYNEQFF
TRBV27	13	TRBD1	TRBJ1-6	NA	TGTGCCAGCAAAACAGGGGCGGGTTCACCCCTCCACTTT	CASKTGAGSPLHF
TRBV4-3	17	NA	TRBJ1-5	NA	TGCGCACTAAGTCCCCCGCTTCTACAGGGATGCAATCAGCCCCAGCATTTT	CALSPPLLQGCNQPQHF
TRBV11-2	15	TRBD2	TRBJ2-7	NA	TGTGCCAGCAGCCCTCGACTAGCGGGGGCCTACGAGCAGTACTTC	CASSPRLAGAYEQYF
TRBV28	14	NA	TRBJ1-4	NA	TGTGCCAGCTATACTGCACTAAATCCTGAAAAACTGTTTTTT	CASYTALNPEKLFF
TRBV19	15	TRBD2	TRBJ2-7	NA	TGTGCCAGTAGTAGGACTAGCGGGAGCAACTACGAGCAGTACTTC	CASSRTSGSNYEQYF
TRBV11-2	16	NA	TRBJ2-6	NA	TGTGCCAGCAGCTTTTACACTAGCTCTGGGGCCAACGTCCTGACTTTC	CASSFYTSSGANVLTF
TRBV7-2	16	NA	TRBJ1-4	NA	TGTGCCAGCAGCCCCCGGGTGGGCAGGGCTGATGAAAAACTGTTTTTT	CASSPRVGRADEKLFF
TRBV6-5	12	NA	TRBJ1-1	NA	TGTGCCGTGGGGGAGGCGAACACTGAAGCTTTCTTT	CAVGEANTEAFF
TRBV2	16	TRBD1	TRBJ1-5	NA	TGTGCCAGCAGTCCGGAACAGGGGGTCGGCAATCAGCCCCAGCATTTT	CASSPEQGVGNQPQHF
TRBV9	15	NA	TRBJ2-7	once	TGTGCCAGCAGCGTAGATGGGCCCCTGAACTACGAGCAGTACTTC	CASSVDGPLNYEQYF
TRBV28	16	TRBD2	TRBJ2-7	NA	TGTGCCAGCAGTTTCCCCGGACTAGCGGGAGGCTACGAGCAGTACTTC	CASSFPGLAGGYEQYF
TRBV28	15	TRBD2	TRBJ2-7	NA	TGTGCCAGCAGTTTTCCCGGCGGGAGCTCCTACGAGCAGTACTTC	CASSFPGGSSYEQYF
TRBV9	16	TRBD2	TRBJ2-1	NA	TGTGCCAGCAGCGTAGGGTCCAGCGGGGGAGGGGATGAGCAGTTCTTC	CASSVGSSGGGDEQFF
TRBV2	15	TRBD1	TRBJ1-1	NA	TGTGCCAGCATAGGCCAGGGGGCCTCGAACACTGAAGCTTTCTTT	CASIGQGASNTEAFF